The T cell receptor (beta chain) described here comes from a study of T cells in tumors and immune-related adverse events. Measured with immunoSEQ multiplex PCR; TCRdb has only the in-frame clones, and not every one. This table holds some 10,000 clones, roughly 90% found once. Trimming took 6 bases from V and 4 from J; bases not matched to a gene: 7. Per the germline V gene, CDR1 is MNHNY and CDR2 is SVGAGI (reference sequence). This CDR3 region has 15 residues. This receptor was taken from a female donor with metastatic renal cell carcinoma. The chain is built from TRBV6-6 and TRBJ2-7, with 12 bases fitting TRBD1. Sequences were derived from lymph node tissue, sampled from a patient treated with anti-PD-1 therapy. The CDR3 protein is CASSSPGQGAYEQYF. As DNA, the CDR3 is TGTGCCAGCAGCTCCCCGGGACAGGGGGCTTACGAGCAGTACTTC.